These T cell receptor beta chains were read from a single sample in a study of Graves' ophthalmopathy and Graves' hyperthyroidism. Via MiXCR, TCRdb re-called the multiplex PCR reads, giving one row per CDR3 protein. The sample has approximately 160,000 distinct CDR3 sequences; around two fifths are singletons. Sequences were obtained from peripheral blood. The origin of the receptors is a man aged 25 to 40 with Graves' ophthalmopathy. Both conserved end residues are part of each CDR3. Each record gives: D gene, J gene, V gene, clone size, CDR3 DNA, CDR3 protein. A D gene is named only where the DNA matches it firmly. Clone sizes are given selectively: once, few, many, or a class where the clone is expanded.

-,TRBJ2-7,TRBV30,many,TGTGCCTGGAGTGTAGTCCCAAGCTCCTACGAGCAGTACTTC,CAWSVVPSSYEQYF
-,TRBJ2-6,TRBV10-3,many,TGTGCCATCAGGGGGGAGGGGGCCAACGTCCTGACTTTC,CAIRGEGANVLTF
-,TRBJ1-5,TRBV27,many,TGTGCCAGCAGTTTCAAAGCAGGGAGCAATCAGCCCCAGCATTTT,CASSFKAGSNQPQHF
-,TRBJ2-2,TRBV5-1,many,TGCGCCAGCAGCTTGGGCGGGACAGTGAACACCGGGGAGCTGTTTTTT,CASSLGGTVNTGELFF
-,TRBJ2-7,TRBV28,-,TGTGCCACCACCTCACAGGGCTACGAGCAGTACTTC,CATTSQGYEQYF
TRBD1,TRBJ1-2,TRBV27,few,TGTGCCAGCAGTGTACACGGGACAGGAAGGGAGTATGGCTACACCTTC,CASSVHGTGREYGYTF
-,TRBJ2-7,TRBV19,many,TGTGCCAGTACCGATCCAGGGAGCTACGAGCAGTACTTC,CASTDPGSYEQYF
TRBD1,TRBJ1-2,TRBV7-8,-,TGTGCCAGCTCCACAGGGGTAGGCTACACCTTC,CASSTGVGYTF
TRBD2,TRBJ2-5,TRBV20-1,-,TGCAGTGCTCGCCGACTAGCGGGAGGGGGAGAGACCCAGTACTTC,CSARRLAGGGETQYF
-,TRBJ1-1,TRBV4-1,many,TGCGCCAGCAGCCAAGACGGGGGGATTGATCAAGCTTTCTTT,CASSQDGGIDQAFF
TRBD1,TRBJ2-7,TRBV30,many,TGTGCCTCCAGGGGGACGTCCTACGAGCAGTACTTC,CASRGTSYEQYF
-,TRBJ2-7,TRBV6-2/TRBV6-3,-,TGTGCCAGCAGTTACTCGGGTTTGACCTACGAGCAGTACTTC,CASSYSGLTYEQYF
-,TRBJ1-3,TRBV7-3,-,TGTGCCAGCGCCGCAGGGCCCGGAAACACCATATATTTT,CASAAGPGNTIYF
-,TRBJ2-7,TRBV12-3/TRBV12-4,-,TGTGCCAGCAGTTCACGTACTTGGGGGGAAACCTACGAGCAGTACTTC,CASSSRTWGETYEQYF
TRBD1,TRBJ2-7,TRBV5-1,-,TGCGCCAGCAGCACCGGGACAGGGCGGTACTTC,CASSTGTGRYF
-,TRBJ1-1,TRBV6-2/TRBV6-3,-,TGTGCCAGCAGTTACTCGCTAGGATCTGAAGCTTTCTTT,CASSYSLGSEAFF
TRBD1,TRBJ1-1,TRBV10-3,many,TGTGCCATCAGTGAAACAGGGGATAAGACTGAAGCTTTCTTT,CAISETGDKTEAFF
-,TRBJ1-1,TRBV6-2/TRBV6-3,-,TGTGCCAGCAGTCCCTCCTCGTCGGGGGGGAAAACTGAAGCTTTCTTT,CASSPSSSGGKTEAFF
-,TRBJ2-7,TRBV7-2,many,TGTGCCAGCAGCTACGGACAGAACCTTTACGAGCAGTACTTC,CASSYGQNLYEQYF
-,TRBJ2-7,TRBV12-3/TRBV12-4,many,TGTGCCAGCAGTTCTGGGGGGACAGCCGCCTACGAGCAGTACTTC,CASSSGGTAAYEQYF
TRBD2,TRBJ2-5,TRBV5-1,many,TGCGCCAGCAGCTCTATAGCGGGAGAGGGAGAGACCCAGTACTTC,CASSSIAGEGETQYF
-,TRBJ1-1,TRBV6-5,many,TGTGCCAGCGGCCGGCCGACTGTCATGAACACTGAAGCTTTCTTT,CASGRPTVMNTEAFF
TRBD1,TRBJ1-1,TRBV11-2,-,TGTGCCAGCAGTCCGACAGGGGAACAGGTTGAAGCTTTCTTT,CASSPTGEQVEAFF
-,TRBJ2-7,TRBV30,many,TGTGCCTGGTTACCGGAACATAAAGAGCAGTACTTC,CAWLPEHKEQYF
TRBD2,TRBJ2-2,TRBV6-5,many,TGTGCCAGCAGTTACCTTTCCCTAGCGGACACCGGGGAGCTGTTTTTT,CASSYLSLADTGELFF
TRBD1,TRBJ1-5,TRBV12-3/TRBV12-4,few,TGTGCCAGCAGGTGGGGGACAGGGAATCAGCCCCAGCATTTT,CASRWGTGNQPQHF
-,TRBJ2-2,TRBV24-1,-,TGTGCCACCAGTGTAGGGGGACGCGGGACCCTTGACACCGGGGAGCTGTTTTTT,CATSVGGRGTLDTGELFF
-,TRBJ1-3,TRBV30,many,TGTGCCTGGGGCCGGGGGGGGTCTGGAAACACCATATATTTT,CAWGRGGSGNTIYF
-,TRBJ2-7,TRBV7-9,-,TGTGCCAGCAGCTTAAAAGGGGCCTACGAGCAGTACTTC,CASSLKGAYEQYF
TRBD1,TRBJ2-2,TRBV5-1,-,TGCGCCAGCAGCCCCAGACAGGGGAGAACCGGGGAGCTGTTTTTT,CASSPRQGRTGELFF
-,TRBJ2-5,TRBV7-2,many,TGTGCCAGCAGCCAGGGTCTCATAGAGACCCAGTACTTC,CASSQGLIETQYF
-,TRBJ2-7,TRBV28,-,TGTGCCAGCAGTCGCCCCATTGCCTACGAGCAGTACTTC,CASSRPIAYEQYF
-,TRBJ2-5,TRBV24-1,-,TGTGCCACCAGTGATTTCGTGGCTTACCAAGAGACCCAGTACTTC,CATSDFVAYQETQYF
-,TRBJ1-1,TRBV6-5,medium-sized,TGTGCCAGCCTGAACCTAGGGAACACTGAAGCTTTCTTT,CASLNLGNTEAFF
TRBD1,TRBJ1-1,TRBV19,many,TGTGCCAGTAGTGGGGGACAGACGAACACTGAAGCTTTCTTT,CASSGGQTNTEAFF
TRBD2,TRBJ2-5,TRBV6-5,-,TGTGCCAGCAGTTACTCTGTTCTAGCGGGAGGGCGGGAAGAGACCCAGTACTTC,CASSYSVLAGGREETQYF
-,TRBJ1-1,TRBV2,many,TGTGCCAGCAGCGACAGGCTACCCACACCCGGTGGGGCTTTCTTT,CASSDRLPTPGGAFF
TRBD1,TRBJ1-5,TRBV30,many,TGTGCCTGGAGTGGAGGGGGCGGTCAGCCCCAGCATTTT,CAWSGGGGQPQHF
-,TRBJ1-5,TRBV19,many,TGTGCCAGTAGTATACTGGGACGGATCAATCAGCCCCAGCATTTT,CASSILGRINQPQHF
-,TRBJ1-1,TRBV27,many,TGTGCCGCCAGTACCGGGACAGAAGCTTTCTTT,CAASTGTEAFF
-,TRBJ2-5,TRBV6-4,many,TGTGCCAGCAGTTGGGGCGGCCAAGAGACCCAGTACTTC,CASSWGGQETQYF
-,TRBJ2-7,TRBV7-2,-,TGTGCCAGCAGCTTATGGCGGGTCTTAATCTACGAGCAGTACTTC,CASSLWRVLIYEQYF
-,TRBJ2-7,TRBV12-3/TRBV12-4,-,TGTGCCAGCAGTTTGAACAGGAACTCCTACGAGCAGTACTTC,CASSLNRNSYEQYF
-,TRBJ1-2,TRBV7-8,many,TGTGCCAGCAGCGACCGGACAAGAGGGCTAGGGGTATCTAACTATGGCTACACCTTC,CASSDRTRGLGVSNYGYTF
TRBD1,TRBJ2-7,TRBV6-2/TRBV6-3,many,TGTGCCAGCAGTTATCCTCCCGGGACAGGGGACCCCTACGAGCAGTACTTC,CASSYPPGTGDPYEQYF
-,TRBJ1-1,TRBV24-1,medium-sized,TGTGCCACCAGTGAGCCACAGTGGGAATGGGCTGAAGCTTTCTTT,CATSEPQWEWAEAFF
TRBD1,TRBJ1-2,TRBV7-2,many,TGTGCCAGCAGCCCGCAACTGCAGGGGGCTGGTGGCTACACCTTC,CASSPQLQGAGGYTF
-,TRBJ2-7,TRBV28,-,TGTGCCACCAGTGATTTTCGGGAAGGGAACGAGCAGTACTTC,CATSDFREGNEQYF
-,TRBJ2-5,TRBV20-1,-,TGCAGTGCTGGTCGGAGGGCCGATGAGACCCAGTACTTC,CSAGRRADETQYF
-,TRBJ2-7,TRBV7-2,many,TGTGCCAGCAGCACAACCTACGAGCAGTACTTC,CASSTTYEQYF
-,TRBJ2-7,TRBV3-1,many,TGTGCCAGCAGCCAAGTTGCAGGGCGGTACGAGCAGTACTTC,CASSQVAGRYEQYF
TRBD2,TRBJ2-5,TRBV29-1,-,TGCAGCGTTGATAGCGGACTAGGCGGCGAGACCCAGTACTTC,CSVDSGLGGETQYF
TRBD1,TRBJ1-5,TRBV4-3,many,TGCGCCAGCAGGCGGAACCTGGACAGGGTGGATCAGCCCCAGCATTTT,CASRRNLDRVDQPQHF
-,TRBJ2-2,TRBV5-1,many,TGCGCCAGCAGCTTGGTCTGGGGGAGCACCGGGGAGCTGTTTTTT,CASSLVWGSTGELFF